A single sample is the source of the 24 T cell receptor beta chains below, sequenced in a study of cytomegalovirus exposure and HLA in healthy donors. Vbeta (60) and Jbeta (13) primers were used in the PCR. Libraries were prepared by immunoSEQ multiplex PCR; TCRdb keeps only in-frame clonotypes and omits some of them. The table records around 53,000 clones, about 84% of them present only once. Sequencing was carried out using PBMCs. The receptors were sampled from a man aged 25-45 years in good health and CMV-seronegative.

V and J are TRBV7-8 and TRBJ2-7; D not certain. V lost 5 bases, J lost 5 bases, and 13 bases lay in between. This CDR3 spans 13 amino acids. CDR1 is SGHVS and CDR2 is FQNEAQ in the germline V gene. The chain's CDR3 is CASSAPRRDEQYF. In DNA, the CDR3 is TGTGCCAGCAGCGCGCCCCGGAGAGACGAGCAGTACTTC. The variable domain in full, with the rest retrieved from reference TRBV7-8 and TRBJ2-7, is GAGVSQSPRYKVAKRGQDVALRCDPISGHVSLFWYQQALGQGPEFLTYFQNEAQLDKSGLPSDRFFAERPEGSVSTLKIQRTQQEDSAVYLCASSAPRRDEQYFGPGTRLTVT.

The V gene is TRBV2, the J gene TRBJ1-4; D is ambiguous. Between the trimmed V and J ends, which lost 2 bases and 0 bases, there was a span of 7 bases. Germline V gene data show CDR1 as SNHLY and CDR2 as FYNNEI. The CDR3 runs to 15 residues. The CDR3 is CASSETAATNEKLFF. The CDR3 bases are TGTGCCAGCAGTGAAACAGCCGCAACTAATGAAAAACTGTTTTTT.

This rearrangement joins TRBV5-6 to TRBJ2-2; 8 bases match TRBD2. Trimming at V came to 3 bases and at J to 5 bases, leaving 9 bases not matched to a gene. Per the germline V gene, CDR1 is SGHDT and CDR2 is YYEEEE. This CDR3 is built from 16 residues. CDR3 sequence reads: CASSSVSSGWTGELFF. DNA for the CDR3: TGTGCCAGCAGCTCGGTGTCTAGCGGGTGGACCGGGGAGCTGTTTTTT.

The chain combines TRBV2 with TRBJ2-3; D gene ambiguous. CDR1 and CDR2 (germline): SNHLY, FYNNEI. The CDR3 is made up of 14 amino acids. V was shortened by 6 bases and J by 3 bases, with 13 bases between the two germline ends. CDR3 loop: CASSLNTMTDTQYF. Here the CDR3 DNA reads TGTGCCAGCAGCCTGAACACCATGACAGATACGCAGTATTTT.

V and J are TRBV19 and TRBJ2-7; possible D gene TRBD1, 6 bases. V dropped 5 bases and J dropped 5 bases, with 25 bases sitting between them. The CDR3 is 17 residues long. Germline CDR1 LNHDA, CDR2 SQIVND (reference sequence). Here the CDR3 DNA reads TGTGCCAGTAGTTCCCACATCAACAGGGCAAGGCGAGACGAGCAGTACTTC. This translates into CASSSHINRARRDEQYF.

V is TRBV2 and J is TRBJ1-5; 7 bases map to TRBD1. CDR3 length: 12 amino acids. Germline CDR1 SNHLY, CDR2 FYNNEI. V lost 4 bases to trimming and J lost 13 bases; unmatched junction nucleotides: 7. Here the CDR3 reads CASSGDSLKQHF. CDR3 in DNA: TGTGCCAGCAGTGGGGACAGCCTAAAACAGCATTTT.

This clone appeared once. V usage is TRBV15 and J usage is TRBJ1-4; D is perhaps TRBD1 (5 bases). Germline CDR1 is LNHNV and CDR2 is YYDKDF (reference sequence). V lost 5 bases, J lost 8 bases, and 12 bases lay in between. The CDR3 spans 13 residues. The CDR3 region is CATSGRVEEKLFF. The CDR3 DNA reads TGTGCCACCAGCGGCAGGGTCGAGGAAAAACTGTTTTTT.

The genes are TRBV2 and TRBJ2-3; D unclear. The CDR3 has 12 amino acids. V lost 9 bases and J 0 bases, leaving 7 bases between the germline ends. In germline, CDR1 is SNHLY, CDR2 FYNNEI. CDR3 coding DNA: TGTGCCAGTTCGAGGAGCACAGATACGCAGTATTTT. It specifies CASSRSTDTQYF.

V gene TRBV19 combines with J gene TRBJ1-2; D possibly corresponds to TRBD1 (5 bases). The CDR3 is made up of 12 amino acids. Per germline, CDR1 LNHDA and CDR2 SQIVND (reference sequence). With 7 bases removed from V and 3 bases from J, the gap between germline ends came to 9 bases. CDR3 protein: CASTATDYGYTF. CDR3 in DNA: TGTGCCAGTACCGCGACAGACTATGGCTACACCTTC.

This chain uses TRBV14 with TRBJ1-2; D is perhaps TRBD1 (5 bases). The CDR3 contains 13 residues. The germline V gene has CDR1 SGHDN and CDR2 FVKESK. Trimming removed 0 bases from V and 7 bases from J, with 9 bases in between. The CDR3 loop reads CASSQDRAGGYTF. Here the CDR3 DNA reads TGTGCCAGCAGCCAAGACAGGGCCGGTGGCTACACCTTC.

This sequence joins TRBV5-1 and TRBJ1-2; 8 positions match TRBD1. Losses at the gene ends were 4 bases for V and 2 bases for J; bases not matched to a gene: 4. This CDR3 has 14 amino acids. CDR1 SGHRS and CDR2 YFSETQ come from the germline V gene. CDR3 DNA sequence: TGCGCCAGCAGCCCAGGGGGCTGGAACTATGGCTACACCTTC. It yields the protein CASSPGGWNYGYTF.

This rearrangement joins TRBV2 to TRBJ2-7, with a possible D match to TRBD1 (5 bases). Trimming left V 8 bases short and J 6 bases short, with 17 bases between. CDR3 length: 13 residues. The germline V gene has CDR1 SNHLY and CDR2 FYNNEI. The CDR3 sequence is CASLDSPPREQYF. The CDR3 DNA reads as TGTGCCAGCCTAGACAGCCCGCCACGCGAGCAGTACTTC.

The CDR3 loop is CAWAGQGRYNEQFF. The CDR3 nucleotides read TGTGCCTGGGCGGGACAGGGGAGGTACAATGAGCAGTTCTTC. The chain recombines TRBV30 with TRBJ2-1; TRBD1 matches 10 bases. J lost 4 bases, V lost 5 bases, and 5 bases had no gene match. CDR1 and CDR2 (germline): GTSNPN, SVGIG (reference sequence). This CDR3 has 14 residues.

This clone was seen a single time. V gene TRBV4-1 combines with J gene TRBJ2-1, with D possibly matching TRBD1 (6 bases). Germline V gene data show CDR1 as MGHRA and CDR2 as YSYEKL. This CDR3 spans 15 amino acids. Trimming pared 0 bases from V and 14 bases from J, leaving 20 bases between. The CDR3 DNA is TGCGCCAGCAGCCAAGAGGGGACACGCCAAGGGAGTGAGTTCTTC. Protein product: CASSQEGTRQGSEFF.

This chain links TRBV18 with TRBJ1-1, with D perhaps TRBD1 (5 bases). V was cut by 0 bases and J by 3 bases, with 14 bases left in between. Looked up from germline, CDR1 is KGHSH and CDR2 is LQKENI. The length of the CDR3 is 16 residues. The CDR3 DNA is TGTGCCAGCTCACCACCGGAGTGGGGGGTAGACACTGAAGCTTTCTTT. It codes for CASSPPEWGVDTEAFF.

V and J are TRBV6-5 and TRBJ2-7, with D tentatively TRBD1 (6 bases). The V end was cut by 2 bases, the J end by 2 bases, with 13 bases between. CDR1 and CDR2 from the germline V gene are MNHEY and SVGAGI. The CDR3 contains 15 residues. CDR3 loop: CASSYTAAGAYEQYF. CDR3 nucleotides: TGTGCCAGCAGTTACACGGCGGCAGGGGCCTACGAGCAGTACTTC.

This clone was seen once. V gene TRBV7-2 combines with J gene TRBJ2-1; 10 nucleotides line up with TRBD2. The trim removed 1 base at V and 7 bases at J, leaving 4 bases unmatched. The germline gives CDR1 SGHTA, CDR2 FQGNSA. The CDR3 consists of 15 residues. CDR3 sequence reads: CASSLDPAGGNEQFF. The CDR3 DNA reads TGTGCCAGCAGCTTAGATCCAGCGGGGGGGAATGAGCAGTTCTTC.

Turning to this clone: The junction differs from germline at one of its ends, possibly a read error. V gene TRBV6-5 combines with J gene TRBJ1-2; possible D gene TRBD1, 6 bases. CDR1 is MNHEY, CDR2 SVGAGI, per germline. CDR3 length: 15 amino acids. DNA for the CDR3: TGTGCCGGCAGCCTTACAGGGTTAGCGAACTATGGCTACACCTTC. This gives the protein CAGSLTGLANYGYTF.

This clone was observed a few times. The sample holds other DNA sequences that translate to the same CDR3. The V gene is TRBV5-4, the J gene TRBJ2-7, with TRBD1 matching over 8 bases. V lost 4 bases to trimming and J lost 4 bases; unmatched junction nucleotides: 4. The CDR3 covers 13 residues. Germline V gene data show CDR1 as SGHNT and CDR2 as YYREEE (reference sequence). CDR3 region: CASSPQGAYEQYF. The CDR3 DNA reads as TGTGCCAGCAGCCCTCAGGGGGCTTACGAGCAGTACTTC.

In its sample, this clone was seen a few times. The chain combines TRBV15 with TRBJ1-5, with 9 bases aligning to TRBD1. V gave up 5 bases and J gave up 3 bases; unmatched junction bases: 8. This CDR3 region has 16 residues. Germline V CDR1 and CDR2: LNHNV, YYDKDF (reference sequence). The CDR3, as DNA: TGTGCCACCAGCTATCACGACAGGGGGGACAATCAGCCCCAGCATTTT. It specifies CATSYHDRGDNQPQHF.

The V call is TRBV18, the J call TRBJ2-1; D is possibly TRBD2 (5 bases). The CDR3 extends over 16 amino acids. CDR1 KGHSH and CDR2 LQKENI come from the germline V gene. The V and J ends lost 1 base and 0 bases respectively, with 10 bases between them. In DNA form, the CDR3 reads TGTGCCAGCTCACCACGTAGCGTAAGCTCCTACAATGAGCAGTTCTTC. It is translated as CASSPRSVSSYNEQFF. Based on the CDR3 plus reference TRBV18 and TRBJ2-1, the full variable domain is NAGVMQNPRHLVRRRGQEARLRCSPMKGHSHVYWYRQLPEEGLKFMVYLQKENIIDESGMPKERFSAEFPKEGPSILRIQQVVRGDSAAYFCASSPRSVSSYNEQFFGPGTRLTVL.

The CDR3 spells CASSQGRLWRGGQDTQYF. For the CDR3, the DNA is TGCGCCAGCAGCCAAGGGAGGCTGTGGCGGGGGGGCCAGGATACGCAGTATTTT. This chain connects TRBV4-1 to TRBJ2-3; 9 bases fit TRBD2. The germline CDR1 and CDR2 sequences are MGHRA and YSYEKL. The ends lost 1 base at V and 6 bases at J; junction bases unmatched: 14. This CDR3 has 18 amino acids.

The chain uses TRBV28 and TRBJ1-2, with 7 bases lining up with TRBD1. This CDR3 has 15 amino acids. Looked up from germline, CDR1 is MDHEN and CDR2 is SYDVKM. V dropped 7 bases and J dropped 8; count of bases not matched to a gene: 16. In DNA, the CDR3 is TGTGCCAGCACACAAGACAGGGTCAATTCGGGGGGCTACACCTTC. Amino acids: CASTQDRVNSGGYTF.

This clone appeared a few times. The genes are TRBV6-5 and TRBJ1-2, with 8 bases lining up with TRBD1. The CDR3 is made up of 13 amino acids. Germline V gives CDR1 MNHEY, CDR2 SVGAGI. V lost 7 bases to trimming and J lost 4 bases; unmatched junction nucleotides: 5. Written as DNA, the CDR3 is TGTGCCAGCACTAAGACAGGGGCCTATGGCTACACCTTC. Its protein product is CASTKTGAYGYTF.